In this sample, the clone carrying this T cell receptor (beta chain) turned up a few times. Original analysis: Reference gene primer amplification in the assay estimated nucleated cell counts. This table comes from immunoSEQ multiplex PCR, and its TCRdb copy is limited to in-frame clones, with some not included. V and J calls plus clone size are reproduced from that table; the DNA served to infer D and trimming. This repertoire shows around 30,000 clones, 68% found once; its top ten account for around 17%. The data were obtained in a study of blood T cell repertoires in COVID-19. For the study at large: Samples taken during acute and convalescent COVID-19 were collected in the United States, Italy and Spain. PBMCs, B-cell-depleted T cells, or T cells provided the cDNA or gDNA that made up the material.

The CDR3 sequence is 19 residues long. Germline assignment: CDR1 MDHEN and CDR2 SYDVKM. V was clipped by 2 bases and J by 0 bases, with 17 bases between them. The V call is TRBV28, the J call TRBJ2-6; D may be TRBD1 (6 bases). The receptor's source is a human donor in a cohort sampled during active COVID-19. Sample: peripheral blood. CDR3 loop: CASSLKYRETRSGANVLTF. The CDR3 DNA sequence: TGTGCCAGCAGTTTAAAGTACAGGGAGACCCGCTCTGGGGCCAACGTCCTGACTTTC.